A selection of T cell receptor beta chains follows, all from one sample in a study of T cell repertoires in cytomegalovirus infection. Their antigens remain unidentified. TCRdb re-called the reads with MiXCR, one entry per CDR3 protein. The table lists some 590,000 distinct CDR3 sequences, 40% of them singletons. Material: cultured PBMCs, obtained from culture after CMV antigen stimulation. The receptors were sampled from a human donor in good health (CMV status not recorded). Some clones in this sample may be carry-over from other donors' samples. Each CDR3 is given with its conserved first and last residue. Fields, in order: clone size, V gene, D gene, J gene, CDR3 DNA, CDR3 protein. The D gene is left open where the match is weak. The size field is filled for only some rows; it gives once, few, many or a size class.

>few|TRBV20-1|NA|TRBJ2-7
TGCAGTGCTAGAGATCTCGGCCGGACTGAAGGGCAGTACTTC
CSARDLGRTEGQYF
>NA|TRBV7-6|TRBD1|TRBJ1-5
TGTGTCAGCAGTGCACAGGGGGCAGATCAGCCCCAGCATTTT
CVSSAQGADQPQHF
>NA|TRBV11-2|NA|TRBJ1-1
TGTGCCAGCAGCTTGCCGGGGGGGACTGAAGCTTTCTTT
CASSLPGGTEAFF
>few|TRBV7-2|NA|TRBJ1-2
TGTGCCATAGGCAGGGACGCCAACTATGGCTACACCTTC
CAIGRDANYGYTF
>NA|TRBV12-3/TRBV12-4|NA|TRBJ1-1
TGTGCCAGCAGCGACAGTAGGAGTGCTGAAGCTTTCTTT
CASSDSRSAEAFF
>NA|TRBV5-4|TRBD2|TRBJ2-7
TGTGCCAGCAGCTTGGTCTACGCGGGAGGGCCAAACGAGCAGTACTTC
CASSLVYAGGPNEQYF
>NA|TRBV7-9|TRBD2|TRBJ2-5
TGTGCCAGCAGCTTAGTGGCGGGAGGATACCAAGAGACCCAGTACTTC
CASSLVAGGYQETQYF
>few|TRBV7-9|NA|TRBJ2-7
TGTGCCAGCAGCCCACGGTGGGGTACTACTTACGAGCAGTACTTC
CASSPRWGTTYEQYF
>many|TRBV7-6|NA|TRBJ2-1
TGTGCCAGCAGCCCCAACCCAGGGAATGAGCAGTTCTTC
CASSPNPGNEQFF
>few|TRBV5-5|NA|TRBJ1-6
TGTGCCAGCAGTAGCGGACAGTATAATTCACCCCTCCACTTT
CASSSGQYNSPLHF
>NA|TRBV7-6|TRBD2|TRBJ2-1
TGTGCCAGCAGCTTAGCGGGGGGGAGGGCCTTCCGCAATGAGCAGTTCTTC
CASSLAGGRAFRNEQFF
>NA|TRBV7-6|TRBD2|TRBJ2-7
TGTGCCAGCAGCTTACGAGCGGGAGAACGGGAGCAGTACTTC
CASSLRAGEREQYF
>NA|TRBV4-1|NA|TRBJ2-2
TGCGCCAGCCAAGGAAGTAACACCGGGGAGCTGTTTTTT
CASQGSNTGELFF
>few|TRBV12-3/TRBV12-4|NA|TRBJ1-5
TGTGCCAGCAGACCCAACGCGGGACCCCCTGGGCAGCCCCAGCATTTT
CASRPNAGPPGQPQHF
>many|TRBV7-8|TRBD2|TRBJ2-7
TGTGCCAGCAGCCGGGGACTAGCGGGAGCCTACGAGCAGTACTTC
CASSRGLAGAYEQYF
>few|TRBV7-2|NA|TRBJ2-7
TGTGCCAGCAGCCTCAACAAGTTCTACGAGCAGTACTTC
CASSLNKFYEQYF
>NA|TRBV6-6|TRBD1|TRBJ2-1
TGTGCCAGCAGTTACTTTCGTCTAGGACAGGGGTACAATGAGCAGTTCTTC
CASSYFRLGQGYNEQFF
>NA|TRBV15|NA|TRBJ1-5
TGTGCCACCAGCAGAGGCGGACAGCCCCAGCATTTT
CATSRGGQPQHF
>NA|TRBV12-3/TRBV12-4|NA|TRBJ2-7
TGTGCCAGCAGTCACCTAGGGGTGGGTAGCTCCTACGAGCAGTACTTC
CASSHLGVGSSYEQYF
>NA|TRBV6-2/TRBV6-3|NA|TRBJ2-5
TGTGCCAGCAGTTACTCGACGGCTGGGATGTACCAAGAGACCCAGTACTTC
CASSYSTAGMYQETQYF
>NA|TRBV19|NA|TRBJ1-1
TGTGCCAGTATTCGGGCTTCAAAAGGCGGGAACACTGAAGCTTTCTTT
CASIRASKGGNTEAFF
>many|TRBV12-3/TRBV12-4|NA|TRBJ1-1
TGTGCCAGCAGTTTAGTGGGACAACACACTGAAGCTTTCTTT
CASSLVGQHTEAFF
>few|TRBV5-1|NA|TRBJ2-2
TGCGCCAGCAGCTTGTTTGCCGGTGTCGGGGAGCTGTTTTTT
CASSLFAGVGELFF
>few|TRBV7-8|TRBD1|TRBJ2-7
TGTGCCAGCAGGCCCCCCGCCCGGACAGGGGGCTACGAGCAGTACTTC
CASRPPARTGGYEQYF
>NA|TRBV7-2|TRBD1|TRBJ2-2
TGTGCCAGTAACAGGGGGCGCGTCACCGGGGAGCTGTTTTTT
CASNRGRVTGELFF
>NA|TRBV5-4|NA|TRBJ2-5
TGTGCCAGCAGCTTGGCAGACACGGATCAAGAGACCCAGTACTTC
CASSLADTDQETQYF
>NA|TRBV7-6|NA|TRBJ2-1
TGTGCCAGCAGCCATGCGATCGGGGAGTCTTACAATGAGCAGTTCTTC
CASSHAIGESYNEQFF
>NA|TRBV7-8|TRBD1|TRBJ1-5
TGTGCCAGCAGCTCTTGGATGGGACAGGGCAATCAGCCCCAGCATTTT
CASSSWMGQGNQPQHF
>few|TRBV7-8|NA|TRBJ2-7
TGTGCCAGCAGCTTAAGGGCGGACGAGCAGTACTTC
CASSLRADEQYF
>NA|TRBV25-1|NA|TRBJ1-1
TGTGCCAGCAGTGAAGCAGGGAAGTTGAACACTGAAGCTTTCTTT
CASSEAGKLNTEAFF
>few|TRBV9|NA|TRBJ1-6
TGTGCCAGCACCCGTGGGGACATCTATAATTCACCCCTCCACTTT
CASTRGDIYNSPLHF
>NA|TRBV5-5|NA|TRBJ2-1
TGTGCCAGCAGCCGAAGCGAAATGAGCTCCTACAATGAGCAGTTCTTC
CASSRSEMSSYNEQFF
>few|TRBV18|NA|TRBJ1-1
TGTGCCAGCTCATCAACAGGGACGGAGAACACTGAAGCTTTCTTT
CASSSTGTENTEAFF
>NA|TRBV7-2|TRBD2|TRBJ2-1
TGTGCCAGCATCACCCCCCTTGGGCTAGCGGGGGGTGAGCAGTTCTTC
CASITPLGLAGGEQFF
>many|TRBV7-2|TRBD1|TRBJ2-7
TGTGCCAGCAGCCGGGACAGAACCTACGAGCAGTACTTC
CASSRDRTYEQYF
>NA|TRBV6-5|TRBD2|TRBJ2-3
TGTGCCAGCTCCCGGGGACTAGCGGGAGTTTTGTCAAGCCCAGATACGCAGTATTTT
CASSRGLAGVLSSPDTQYF
>few|TRBV11-2|TRBD2|TRBJ2-1
TGTGCCAGCAGCTTGTGGGCTAGCGGGACAGATCGGGGCTACAATGAGCAGTTCTTC
CASSLWASGTDRGYNEQFF
>NA|TRBV4-2|NA|TRBJ1-2
TGTGCCAGCAGGGACGGAAATAACTATGGCTACACCTTC
CASRDGNNYGYTF
>NA|TRBV19|NA|TRBJ2-5
TGTGCCACCTCCGGGAGCTTAGAGACCCAGTACTTC
CATSGSLETQYF
>few|TRBV7-9|NA|TRBJ2-1
TGTGCCAGCAGCTCCACGGCGGGGAATGAGCAGTTCTTC
CASSSTAGNEQFF
>few|TRBV12-3/TRBV12-4|TRBD1|TRBJ1-1
TGTGCCAGCGGTCAGACAGGGGGGAGGAACACTGAAGCTTTCTTT
CASGQTGGRNTEAFF
>NA|TRBV19|NA|TRBJ1-1
TGTGCCAGTAGTATAGATCCTGTGGCTGAAGCTTTCTTT
CASSIDPVAEAFF
>few|TRBV2|NA|TRBJ2-2
TGTGCCAGCAGTGAGCGGGTTAATGGCACCGGGGAGCTGTTTTTT
CASSERVNGTGELFF
>NA|TRBV7-6|TRBD1|TRBJ1-3
TGTGCCAGCACCCTTAGGGCAGGGGGCGAGGACACCATATATTTT
CASTLRAGGEDTIYF
>few|TRBV7-8|TRBD1|TRBJ1-4
TGTGCCAGCAGCTTAGGGCGGGGACAGGGGGCGCGTATCAAGACGGCTAATGAAAAACTGTTTTTT
CASSLGRGQGARIKTANEKLFF